Presented here are 28 T cell receptor beta chains from one specimen sequenced in a study of T cell repertoires in cytomegalovirus infection (dated by TCRdb to between 2018 and 2020). The data were produced on an Illumina HiSeq 1500. In TCRdb, the public reads were trimmed at Q25 with fastp and aligned with MiXCR, with productive beta chains retained. Each CDR3 protein gets just one entry, which takes the most common genes and DNA from the rows behind it. The sample contains some 800,000 distinct CDR3 sequences, roughly 28% of them found a single time. Clones ranked in the top ten supply roughly 13% of the sample. The treatment or condition label here, explained by the study, means: in vitro stimulation with specific CMV peptide epitopes to enrich CMV-specific T cells. These receptors' targets are unknown. This specimen consisted of cultured CD8+ T cells from PBMCs, obtained from culture after CMV antigen stimulation. The receptors shown here come from a human donor in good health (CMV status not recorded). Some clones in this sample may be carry-over from other donors' samples.

J is TRBJ1-1 and V is TRBV4-2; D unresolved. The CDR3 is 16 amino acids. Trimming left V 0 bases short and J 4 bases short, with 15 bases between. The germline gives CDR1 LGHNA, CDR2 YNFKEQ. The CDR3 protein is CASSQDSDALGTEAFF. The CDR3 nucleotides read TGTGCCAGCAGCCAAGATAGTGACGCTTTGGGCACTGAAGCTTTCTTT.

The J gene is TRBJ2-2, the V gene TRBV9; TRBD2 matches at 9 bases. CDR3 size: 17 residues. Germline CDR1 SGDLS, CDR2 YYNGEE. After removal of 0 bases from V and 5 bases from J, the junction contained 8 bases not matched to a gene. The CDR3 reads CASSVEKRGVITGELFF. CDR3 DNA: TGTGCCAGCAGCGTAGAGAAGCGGGGGGTTATAACCGGGGAGCTGTTTTTT.

At least ten counts were recorded for this clonotype. The chain uses TRBV7-8 and TRBJ2-2; tentative D call: TRBD1 (5 bases). The ends were cut back, 5 bases at V and 6 bases at J, with 16 bases in the middle. The CDR3 has 15 amino acids. Per germline, CDR1 SGHVS and CDR2 FQNEAQ. As DNA, the CDR3 is TGTGCCAGCAGCCACGACAGTGTGTTGCCCGGGGAGCTGTTTTTT. Its protein is CASSHDSVLPGELFF.

V gene TRBV27 combines with J gene TRBJ1-1; D is uncertain. CDR1 MNHEY and CDR2 SMNVEV come from the germline V gene (reference sequence). Trimming took off 4 bases at V and 1 base at J, with 10 bases between the two ends. This CDR3 contains 14 residues. CDR3 in DNA: TGTGCCAGCAGTTCCTTGGGTTCGAACACTGAAGCTTTCTTT. This sequence encodes CASSSLGSNTEAFF.

This chain links TRBV20-1 with TRBJ2-7; D is perhaps TRBD2 (5 bases). The CDR3 is 13 amino acids. Germline V gene sequence: CDR1 DFQATT, CDR2 SNEGSKA (reference sequence). Trimming left V 3 bases short and J 2 bases short, with 11 bases between. CDR3 DNA: TGCAGTGCTAGTGAGACTAACCCCTACGAGCAGTACGTC. Protein: CSASETNPYEQYV.

This clonotype occurred a few times. The genes are TRBV7-8 and TRBJ1-3, with D maybe TRBD1 (5 bases). With 1 base removed from V and 2 bases from J, the gap between germline ends came to 9 bases. The CDR3 covers 15 residues. Germline-derived CDR1 and CDR2 are SGHVS and FQNEAQ. CDR3 coding DNA: TGTGCCAGCAGCTTAGGGGGGGGACCTGGAAACACCATATATTTT. This codes for CASSLGGGPGNTIYF.

The chain combines TRBV27 with TRBJ2-1, with 12 bases matching TRBD2. The V segment lost 3 bases and the J segment 7 bases; nucleotides outside the gene matches: 13. The CDR3 contains 18 residues. In germline, CDR1 is MNHEY, CDR2 SMNVEV (reference sequence). CDR3: CASSFRPPRTSGENEQFF. The CDR3 nucleotides read TGTGCCAGCAGTTTCCGTCCCCCGCGGACTAGCGGGGAGAATGAGCAGTTCTTC.

This clonotype was found once. The chain uses TRBV27 and TRBJ1-1; no clear D. Germline CDR1 and CDR2: MNHEY and SMNVEV (reference sequence). The CDR3 covers 13 residues. Trimming left V 5 bases short and J 4 bases short, with 11 bases between. The CDR3 region has the DNA TGTGCCAGCAGTACAACTCCCGGCACTGAAGCTTTCTTT. Protein sequence: CASSTTPGTEAFF.

This clonotype was counted between two and nine times. This rearrangement joins TRBV11-2 to TRBJ2-6; the D is unclear. CDR1 SGHAT and CDR2 FQNNGV come from the germline V gene. This CDR3 comprises 18 residues. V lost 2 bases, J lost 2 bases, and 16 bases lay in between. CDR3: CASSLTGRSSAGANVLTF. CDR3 in DNA: TGTGCCAGCAGCTTAACCGGACGGTCGTCGGCTGGGGCCAACGTCCTGACTTTC.

The chain couples TRBV6-6 to TRBJ1-2, with D possibly matching TRBD1 (5 bases). This CDR3 contains 12 residues. V was pared by 2 bases and J by 10 bases, with 11 bases between. Germline CDR1 reads MNHNY; CDR2 reads SVGAGI (reference sequence). Here the CDR3 DNA reads TGTGCCAGCAGTTACGGGGACGGTCCCTACACCTTC. This sequence encodes CASSYGDGPYTF.

This clonotype is a singleton in its sample. This rearrangement joins TRBV19 to TRBJ1-5; tentatively, D is TRBD1 (6 bases). Germline CDR1 reads LNHDA; CDR2 reads SQIVND (reference sequence). The CDR3 covers 15 residues. V was cut by 11 bases and J by 2 bases, with 19 bases left in between. Here the CDR3 reads CAFPGGGRGNQPQHF. In nucleotides, the CDR3 is TGTGCCTTCCCCGGTGGGGGGCGCGGCAATCAGCCCCAGCATTTT. The full variable domain, completed using reference TRBV19 and TRBJ1-5, is DGGITQSPKYLFRKEGQNVTLSCEQNLNHDAMYWYRQDPGQGLRLIYYSQIVNDFQKGDIAEGYSVSREKKESFPLTVTSAQKNPTAFYLCAFPGGGRGNQPQHFGDGTRLSIL.

V usage is TRBV29-1 and J usage is TRBJ2-2, with D perhaps being TRBD1 or TRBD2 (5 bases each). Trimming stripped 0 bases from V and 6 bases from J, with 11 bases between. Germline loops: CDR1 SQVTM, CDR2 ANQGSEA. The CDR3 covers 14 residues. CDR3 sequence reads: CSVEDRGVPGELFF. In DNA, the CDR3 is TGCAGCGTTGAAGATCGAGGGGTACCCGGGGAGCTGTTTTTT.

This chain joins TRBV6-5 and TRBJ1-4, with 10 bases identical to TRBD1. CDR1 MNHEY and CDR2 SVGAGI come from the germline V gene. This CDR3 has 19 amino acids. V lost 5 bases to trimming and J lost 8 bases; unmatched junction nucleotides: 20. CDR3 protein: CASSPQPPDRGLVNEKLFF. The CDR3 nucleotides read TGTGCCAGCAGTCCACAACCGCCAGACAGGGGGCTCGTGAACGAAAAACTGTTTTTT.

This clonotype has more than one count but fewer than ten. The chain combines TRBV12-3 or TRBV12-4 with TRBJ1-3; D is unclear. The CDR3 totals 13 residues. V lost 3 bases and J lost 6, with 9 bases in between. CDR3 amino acids: CASSLPRENTIYF. CDR3 nucleotides: TGTGCCAGCAGTTTGCCCCGGGAAAACACCATATATTTT.

In its sample, this clonotype was seen many times. The CDR3 is CANRRIMNTEAFF. DNA for the CDR3: TGTGCCAACAGGAGGATTATGAACACTGAAGCTTTCTTT. The chain recombines TRBV6-1 with TRBJ1-1; TRBD1 is a possible D gene (5 bases). CDR3 size: 13 residues. Germline lookup yields CDR1 MNHNS and CDR2 SASEGT. V gave up 10 bases and J gave up 0 bases, with 12 bases separating them.

This clonotype turned up a few times. V usage is TRBV24-1 and J usage is TRBJ1-3, with D tentatively TRBD1 (5 bases). V was pared by 6 bases and J by 4 bases, with 18 bases between. Germline V gene sequence: CDR1 KGHDR, CDR2 SFDVKD. The CDR3 is 16 amino acids. The CDR3 sequence: CATSSHRQMTGNTIYF. CDR3 coding DNA: TGTGCCACCAGTTCTCACCGACAGATGACCGGAAACACCATATATTTT.

This clonotype came up once. The J gene is TRBJ2-3, the V gene TRBV15; 9 nucleotides agree with TRBD1. J gave up 4 bases and V 5 bases, and 7 bases lay outside the gene matches. The CDR3 length is 15 residues. Germline CDR1 and CDR2: LNHNV and YYDKDF (reference sequence). The CDR3 here is CATSVLRQGADTQYF. CDR3 bases: TGTGCCACCAGCGTGTTGAGACAGGGGGCAGATACGCAGTATTTT.

There are a few counts of this clonotype. The chain uses TRBV19 and TRBJ1-1, with D unresolved. CDR3 length equals 14 residues. CDR1 and CDR2 (germline): LNHDA, SQIVND (reference sequence). V shed 3 bases and J shed 1 base, with 9 bases lying between them. CDR3 sequence reads: CASSILERNTEAFF. The CDR3 DNA is TGTGCCAGTAGTATCCTTGAGAGGAACACTGAAGCTTTCTTT.

The chain is built from TRBV6-1 and TRBJ1-1, with D possibly matching TRBD1 (5 bases). The V end was cut by 7 bases, the J end by 2 bases, with 11 bases between. The CDR3 has 13 amino acids. Germline assignment: CDR1 MNHNS and CDR2 SASEGT. Here the CDR3 reads CASTGHFNTEAFF. CDR3 nucleotide sequence: TGTGCCAGCACAGGACATTTTAACACTGAAGCTTTCTTT.

This chain joins TRBV12-3 or TRBV12-4 and TRBJ2-1, with TRBD1 matching 7 bases. CDR3 length equals 17 residues. The trim removed 4 bases at V and 4 bases at J, leaving 13 bases unmatched. CDR3 residues: CASSSASRQGRYNEQFF. The CDR3 DNA reads as TGTGCCAGCAGTTCCGCTTCCAGACAGGGACGGTACAATGAGCAGTTCTTC.

The rearrangement links TRBV5-4 to TRBJ2-5, with 7 bases that match TRBD1. V was pared by 1 base and J by 2 bases, with 2 bases of the junction left unmatched. Germline CDR1 SGHNT, CDR2 YYREEE (reference sequence). The CDR3 is 14 amino acids. The CDR3 nucleotides are TGTGCCAGCAGCTTGCGGGGACAGCAAGAGACCCAGTACTTC. Translated, it gives CASSLRGQQETQYF.

This clonotype has more than one count but fewer than ten. The rearrangement links TRBV12-3 or TRBV12-4 to TRBJ2-1; the D is unclear. Between the trimmed V and J ends, which lost 5 bases and 16 bases, there was a span of 18 bases. The CDR3 has 12 residues. The CDR3 DNA reads TGTGCCAGCAGTGTCGACTGGGGTTGGAATTTCTTC. Protein product: CASSVDWGWNFF.

This chain connects TRBV7-9 to TRBJ1-3, with D possibly being TRBD1 (6 bases). Germline CDR1 and CDR2: SEHNR and FQNEAQ (reference sequence). The CDR3 is 15 residues long. Between the trimmed V and J ends, which lost 5 bases and 4 bases, there was a span of 15 bases. The CDR3 nucleotides read TGTGCCAGCAGCCCCGTGGGGGGGGGCGGAAACACCATATATTTT. It translates to CASSPVGGGGNTIYF.

This chain connects TRBV6-6 to TRBJ1-4, with TRBD1 as a possible D gene (5 bases). With 2 bases removed from V and 8 bases from J, the gap between germline ends came to 21 bases. CDR3 length: 17 amino acids. Germline CDR1 reads MNHNY; CDR2 reads SVGAGI (reference sequence). The CDR3 DNA reads TGTGCCAGCAGTTACATAGGGGAGGAGTCCCTAGACGAAAAACTGTTTTTT. It translates to CASSYIGEESLDEKLFF.

This clonotype turned up a few times. V and J are TRBV7-9 and TRBJ1-2, with 8 bases fitting TRBD1. Germline-derived CDR1 and CDR2 are SEHNR and FQNEAQ (reference sequence). V shed 7 bases, J shed 7 bases, and the junction held 20 bases outside the gene matches. The CDR3 loop spans 17 amino acids. CDR3 nucleotide sequence: TGTGCCAGCACCCCCCCGGGACAGGATCGCTTTGTGCGTGGCTACACCTTC. Translation gives CASTPPGQDRFVRGYTF. The entire variable domain, with the rest obtained from reference TRBV7-9 and TRBJ1-2, is as follows: DTGVSQNPRHKITKRGQNVTFRCDPISEHNRLYWYRQTLGQGPEFLTYFQNEAQLEKSRLLSDRFSAERPKGSFSTLEIQRTEQGDSAMYLCASTPPGQDRFVRGYTFGSGTRLTVV.

The rearrangement joins TRBV28 to TRBJ1-5; 9 nucleotides line up with TRBD1. This CDR3 comprises 14 residues. The ends lost 6 bases at V and 5 bases at J; junction bases unmatched: 5. Germline values: CDR1 MDHEN, CDR2 SYDVKM. The CDR3 coding sequence is TGTGCCAGCAGCAACACAGGGGGCGATCAGCCCCAGCATTTT. It specifies CASSNTGGDQPQHF.

This clonotype was counted between two and nine times. V is TRBV5-5 and J is TRBJ2-7; D is unclear. The germline gives CDR1 SGHKS, CDR2 YYEKEE (reference sequence). The V gene lost 1 base and the J gene lost 2 bases, with 13 bases spanning the gap. The CDR3 loop spans 15 amino acids. DNA of the CDR3: TGTGCCAGCAGCTTGTGGAGCTCCCCGGCCTACGAGCAGTACTTC. Its translation is CASSLWSSPAYEQYF.

The sample holds many counts of this clonotype. This sequence joins TRBV28 and TRBJ2-1, with TRBD1 matching 8 bases. V lost 5 bases and J lost 8; bases outside the gene matches: 8. Per germline, CDR1 MDHEN and CDR2 SYDVKM. The CDR3 is 14 amino acids. For the CDR3, the DNA is TGTGCCAGCAGTGCGGACAGGGCCCAAGATGAGCAGTTCTTC. It yields the protein CASSADRAQDEQFF.